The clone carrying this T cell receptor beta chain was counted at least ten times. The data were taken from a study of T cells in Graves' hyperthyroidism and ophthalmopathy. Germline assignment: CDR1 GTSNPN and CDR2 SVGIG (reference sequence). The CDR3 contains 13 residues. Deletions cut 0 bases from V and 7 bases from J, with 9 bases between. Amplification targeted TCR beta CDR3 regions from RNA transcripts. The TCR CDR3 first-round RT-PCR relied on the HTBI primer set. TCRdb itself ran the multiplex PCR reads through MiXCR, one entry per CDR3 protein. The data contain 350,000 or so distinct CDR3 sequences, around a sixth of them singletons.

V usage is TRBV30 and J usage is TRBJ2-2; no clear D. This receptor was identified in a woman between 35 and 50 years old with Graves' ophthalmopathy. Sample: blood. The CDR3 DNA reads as TGTGCCTGGAGTGTAAGGATCAGCGGGGAGCTGTTTTTT. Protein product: CAWSVRISGELFF. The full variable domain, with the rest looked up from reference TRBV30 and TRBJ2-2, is SQTIHQWPATLVQPVGSPLSLECTVEGTSNPNLYWYRQAAGRGLQLLFYSVGIGQISSEVPQNLSASRPQDRQFILSSKKLLLSDSGFYLCAWSVRISGELFFGEGSRLTVL.